The entry below describes one T cell receptor (beta chain). This clonotype was seen a handful of times. Its antigen remains undetermined. Per-base qualities were not stored, and no clone one base away is much larger. The V end loses 1 base and the J end loses 5 bases, and a stretch of 9 bases separates them. Based on the germline V gene, the CDR1 and CDR2 sequences are MNHNS and SASEGT. The CDR3 numbers 15 residues from cysteine through phenylalanine. Only the CDR3 portion is preserved as DNA: 45 bases, with reading frame beginning at the first base. The source of the sample is a study of blood T cells in healthy people across ages (dated by TCRdb to the mid-2010s). Study-wide context: In model experiments, roughly one uniquely barcoded TCR beta cDNA molecule per two T cells was captured by template switching. Age-related changes in TCR beta repertoire diversity were measured in the study by deep sequencing normalized with unique cDNA molecular identifiers. The donors were split into four age groups: young (average roughly 15 years), middle-aged (roughly 40), aged (approximately 60) and long-lived (roughly 77). To avoid experimental bias, donors of different ages were distributed randomly across sequencing lanes. For two donors (one aged 18 to 30 and one aged 80 or older), the study analyzed two additional independent replicas of 1 million unique cDNA reads from the same blood draw.

The 35 to 40 donors, aged about 6 to 100 years, were systemically healthy Caucasian individuals from Russia. Ten milliliters of peripheral blood were drawn from each donor into EDTA-treated Vacutainer tubes. PBMCs were isolated by Ficoll-Paque density-gradient centrifugation, with at least 7 million obtained per sample. Trizol reagent was used to extract total RNA from PBMCs, with at least 5.5 micrograms per sample. Naive CD45RAhigh/CD27high T cell percentages were measured by flow cytometry on a PBMC aliquot from every donor. To prepare the library, 5' RACE was applied. The sequencer listed for this sample is Illumina HiSeq 2500. The second PCR ran for roughly 7 to 12 cycles and used a J-beta primer mix along with a sample-barcoded 5' primer. Each TCR beta cDNA molecule received a unique molecular identifier from a template-switch 5' adaptor carrying 12 random nucleotides. Each sample yielded at least 2.5 million CDR3-containing paired-end reads. The Mint cDNA synthesis kit, primed by a TRBC-specific oligonucleotide, was used to synthesize first-strand cDNA from all RNA. All cDNA was treated with uracil-DNA glycosylase and then went through a first 18-cycle PCR with the universal primers M1SS and BC2_uni_R. Regarding the original processing steps: For normalization, 1 million high-quality reads were randomly selected from each sample, with every read carrying a distinct molecular identifier. Reads with shared molecular identifiers were discarded instead of being binned into consensus sequences. MiTCR, set to a Q25 quality threshold and the strictest error-elimination algorithm, was used for CDR3 identification, clonotype clustering and error correction. Lower-bound total TCR beta diversity was estimated with a nonparametric unseen species model using Euler transformation. TCRdb's own reprocessing of the public reads used fastp at Q25 and MiXCR and kept productive beta chains. Each CDR3 protein gets just one entry, which takes the most common genes and DNA from the rows behind it. Clone size and V and J calls follow TCRdb, not the original study. Here the sample has roughly 1.6 million distinct CDR3 sequences; 34% occur a single time. The ten largest clones capture approximately 10% of the sample.

Points the paper makes about the study in general: Because profiling used bulk unsorted PBMCs, naive and antigen-experienced compartments could not be compared conclusively. Observed TCR beta diversity correlated strongly with the percentage of naive T cells measured by flow cytometry. Observed TCR beta diversity per million T cells fell roughly linearly with age, and a significant reduction was already apparent by age around 40. Total diversity estimates from one million sequenced T cells were considered lower bounds and underestimates. The CMV infection status of donors was not known, potentially confounding age-related changes in expanded clonotypes. The long-lived group showed more naive CD4+ T cells, fewer expanded clones and increased TCR diversity than the aged group, suggesting age selection.

This TCR was recovered from a young woman in good health. The V and J genes are TRBV6-1 and TRBJ1-6, with no confident D gene call. Source material: blood. The DNA sequence is as follows: TGTGCCAGCAGTGAAGGTATCAGGAATAATTCACCCCTCCACTTT. Its translation reads: CASSEGIRNNSPLHF.